What follows describes a single T cell receptor (beta chain). Its antigen remains unknown. The record originates from a study of cytomegalovirus exposure and HLA in healthy donors. The study's findings and limits: CMV antigen specificity was confirmed in vitro for a few CMV-associated chains. Using the classifier, cytomegalovirus status was reportedly diagnosed with high specificity and sensitivity. Listed as cytomegalovirus-associated were around 160 TCR beta chains.

The germline V gene encodes CDR1 SEHNR and CDR2 FQNEAQ (reference sequence). The CDR3 consists of 14 residues. Trimming removed 5 bases from V and 4 bases from J; junction bases left unmatched: 5. TCRdb's copy holds only in-frame clones and misses some; the assay was immunoSEQ multiplex PCR. This table holds hundreds of thousands of clones, about 86% found once. Sequencing was carried out using PBMCs. The TCR originated in a man in his late teens or twenties in good health and CMV-seronegative. This rearrangement joins TRBV7-9 to TRBJ1-2; TRBD1 matches at 9 bases. The CDR3 DNA follows: TGTGCCAGCAGCCCGGGACAGGGAGTCTATGGCTACACCTTC. This codes for CASSPGQGVYGYTF. Full variable domain (rest looked up from reference TRBV7-9 and TRBJ1-2): DTGVSQNPRHKITKRGQNVTFRCDPISEHNRLYWYRQTLGQGPEFLTYFQNEAQLEKSRLLSDRFSAERPKGSFSTLEIQRTEQGDSAMYLCASSPGQGVYGYTFGSGTRLTVV.